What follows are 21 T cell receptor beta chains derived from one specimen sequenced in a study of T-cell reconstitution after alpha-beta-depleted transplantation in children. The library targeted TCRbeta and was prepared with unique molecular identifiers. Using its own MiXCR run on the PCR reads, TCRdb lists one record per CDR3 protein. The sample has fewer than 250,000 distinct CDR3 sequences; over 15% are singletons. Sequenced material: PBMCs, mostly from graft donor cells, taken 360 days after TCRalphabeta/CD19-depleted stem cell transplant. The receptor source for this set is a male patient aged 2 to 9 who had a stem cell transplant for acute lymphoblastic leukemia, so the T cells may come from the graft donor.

The CDR3 loop is CASSPAGGLSGNTIYF. The CDR3 DNA reads as TGTGCCAGCAGCCCCGCGGGGGGCCTCTCTGGAAACACCATATATTTT. V gene TRBV7-9 combines with J gene TRBJ1-3; D perhaps matches TRBD1 (6 bases). The CDR3 length is 16 residues. The ends were cut back, 5 bases at V and 0 bases at J, with 14 bases in the middle. In germline, CDR1 is SEHNR, CDR2 FQNEAQ (reference sequence).

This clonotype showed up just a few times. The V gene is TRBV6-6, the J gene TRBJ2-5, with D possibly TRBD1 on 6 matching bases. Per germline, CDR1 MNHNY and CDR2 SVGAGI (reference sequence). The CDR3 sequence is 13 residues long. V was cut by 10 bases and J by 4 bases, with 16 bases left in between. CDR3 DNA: TGTGCCACGACCTTGGGGGCAGGAGAGACCCAGTACTTC. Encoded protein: CATTLGAGETQYF.

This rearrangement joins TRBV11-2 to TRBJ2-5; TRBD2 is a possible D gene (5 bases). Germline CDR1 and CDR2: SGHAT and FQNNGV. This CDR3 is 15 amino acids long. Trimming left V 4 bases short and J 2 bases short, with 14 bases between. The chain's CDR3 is CASSSRTGKQETQYF. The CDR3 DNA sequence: TGTGCCAGCAGCTCCCGGACTGGGAAACAAGAGACCCAGTACTTC.

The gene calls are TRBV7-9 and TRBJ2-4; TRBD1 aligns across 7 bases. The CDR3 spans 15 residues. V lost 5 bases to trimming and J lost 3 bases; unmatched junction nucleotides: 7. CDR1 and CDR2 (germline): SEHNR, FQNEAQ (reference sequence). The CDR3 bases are TGTGCCAGCAGCCCTCCAGGGGGTGGCAAAAACATTCAGTACTTC. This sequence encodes CASSPPGGGKNIQYF.

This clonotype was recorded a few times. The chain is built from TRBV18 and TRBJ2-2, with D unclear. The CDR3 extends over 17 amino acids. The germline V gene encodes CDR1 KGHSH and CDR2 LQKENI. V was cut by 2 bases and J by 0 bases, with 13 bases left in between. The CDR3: CASSPSLTRTNTGELFF. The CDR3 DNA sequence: TGTGCCAGCTCACCAAGTCTGACGCGTACGAACACCGGGGAGCTGTTTTTT.

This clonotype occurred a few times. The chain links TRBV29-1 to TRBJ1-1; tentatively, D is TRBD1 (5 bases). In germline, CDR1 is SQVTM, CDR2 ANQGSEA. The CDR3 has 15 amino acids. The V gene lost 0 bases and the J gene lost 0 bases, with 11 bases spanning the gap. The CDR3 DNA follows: TGCAGCGTTGAAGAGCCCCAGGGCCTGAACACTGAAGCTTTCTTT. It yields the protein CSVEEPQGLNTEAFF.

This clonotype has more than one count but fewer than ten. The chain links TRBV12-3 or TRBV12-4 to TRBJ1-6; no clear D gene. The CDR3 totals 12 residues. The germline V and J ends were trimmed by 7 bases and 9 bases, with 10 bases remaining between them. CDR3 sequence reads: CASTGEGSPLHF. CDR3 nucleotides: TGTGCCAGCACCGGGGAGGGTTCACCCCTCCACTTT.

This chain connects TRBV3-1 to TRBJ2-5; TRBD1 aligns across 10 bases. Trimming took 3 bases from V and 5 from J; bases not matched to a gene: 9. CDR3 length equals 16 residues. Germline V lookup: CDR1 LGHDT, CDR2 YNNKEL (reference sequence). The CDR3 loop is CASSQATGGLVETQYF. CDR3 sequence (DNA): TGTGCCAGCAGCCAGGCGACAGGGGGCCTGGTGGAGACCCAGTACTTC.

The CDR3 reads CASNTAGVSGNTIYF. DNA of the CDR3: TGTGCCAGTAATACCGCCGGGGTCTCTGGAAACACCATATATTTT. V and J are TRBV19 and TRBJ1-3; no clear D gene. The germline CDR1 and CDR2 sequences are LNHDA and SQIVND (reference sequence). The CDR3 covers 15 residues. Trimming took 7 bases from V and 0 from J, leaving 13 bases between them.

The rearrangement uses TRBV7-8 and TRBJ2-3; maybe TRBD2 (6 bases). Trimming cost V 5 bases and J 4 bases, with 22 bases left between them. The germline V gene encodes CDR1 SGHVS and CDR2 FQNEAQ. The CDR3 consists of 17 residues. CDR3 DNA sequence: TGTGCCAGCAGCCCAGCGGGTTTTTGGAAGCGGGCAGATACGCAGTATTTT. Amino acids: CASSPAGFWKRADTQYF.

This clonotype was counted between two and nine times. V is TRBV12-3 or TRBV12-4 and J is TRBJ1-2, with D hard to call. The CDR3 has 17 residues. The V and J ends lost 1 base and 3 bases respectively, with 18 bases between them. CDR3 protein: CASSLGVRRQVDYGYTF. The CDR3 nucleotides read TGTGCCAGCAGTTTAGGGGTACGGCGGCAGGTTGACTATGGCTACACCTTC.

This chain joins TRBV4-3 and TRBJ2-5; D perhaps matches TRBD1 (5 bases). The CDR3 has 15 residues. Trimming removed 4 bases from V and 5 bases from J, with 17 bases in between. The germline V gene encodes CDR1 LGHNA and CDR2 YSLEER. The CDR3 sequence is CASSRQARVGETQYF. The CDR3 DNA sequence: TGCGCCAGCAGCCGCCAAGCCAGGGTGGGGGAGACCCAGTACTTC.

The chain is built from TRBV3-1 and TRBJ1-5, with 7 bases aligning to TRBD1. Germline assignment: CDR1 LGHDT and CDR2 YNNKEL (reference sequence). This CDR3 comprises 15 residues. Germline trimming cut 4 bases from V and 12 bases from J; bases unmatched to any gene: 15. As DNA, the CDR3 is TGTGCCAGCAGCCCGGAGGGGGCAGCCTCGTGGAACCAGCATTTT. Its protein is CASSPEGAASWNQHF.

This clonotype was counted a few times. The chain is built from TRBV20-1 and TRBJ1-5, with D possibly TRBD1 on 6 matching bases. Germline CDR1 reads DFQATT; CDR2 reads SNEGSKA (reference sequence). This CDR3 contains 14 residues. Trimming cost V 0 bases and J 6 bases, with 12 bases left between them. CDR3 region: CSARDYRASQPQHF. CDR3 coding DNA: TGCAGTGCTAGAGATTACAGGGCCTCTCAGCCCCAGCATTTT.

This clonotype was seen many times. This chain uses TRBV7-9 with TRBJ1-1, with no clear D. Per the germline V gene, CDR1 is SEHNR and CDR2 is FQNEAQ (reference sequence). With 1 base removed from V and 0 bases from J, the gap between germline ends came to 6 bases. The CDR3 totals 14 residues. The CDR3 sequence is CASSLGQVNTEAFF. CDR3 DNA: TGTGCCAGCAGCTTAGGGCAGGTGAACACTGAAGCTTTCTTT.

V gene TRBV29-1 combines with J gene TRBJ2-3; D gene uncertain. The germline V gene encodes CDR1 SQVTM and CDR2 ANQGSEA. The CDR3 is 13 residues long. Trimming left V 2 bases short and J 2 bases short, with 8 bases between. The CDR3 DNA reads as TGCAGCGTTGAACCGGAGTCCACAGATACGCAGTATTTT. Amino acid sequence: CSVEPESTDTQYF.

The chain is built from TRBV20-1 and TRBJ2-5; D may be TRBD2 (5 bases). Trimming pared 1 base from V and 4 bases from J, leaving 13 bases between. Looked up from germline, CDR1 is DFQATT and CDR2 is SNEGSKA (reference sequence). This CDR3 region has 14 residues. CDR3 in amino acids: CSARGQRDRETQYF. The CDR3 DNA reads TGCAGTGCTAGAGGGCAGAGGGATCGAGAGACCCAGTACTTC.

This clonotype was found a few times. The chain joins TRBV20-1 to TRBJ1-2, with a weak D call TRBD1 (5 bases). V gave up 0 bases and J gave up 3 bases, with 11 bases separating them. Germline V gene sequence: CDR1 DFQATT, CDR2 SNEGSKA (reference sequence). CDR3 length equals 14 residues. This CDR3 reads CSARDYGGHYGYTF. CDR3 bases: TGCAGTGCTAGAGATTACGGGGGACACTATGGCTACACCTTC.

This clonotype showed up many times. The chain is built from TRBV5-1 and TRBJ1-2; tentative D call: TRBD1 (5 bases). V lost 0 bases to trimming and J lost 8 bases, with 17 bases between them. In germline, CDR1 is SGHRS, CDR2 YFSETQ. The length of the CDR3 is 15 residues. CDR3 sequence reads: CASSLGRQNPLGYTF. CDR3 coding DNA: TGCGCCAGCAGCTTGGGACGACAGAATCCCTTGGGCTACACCTTC. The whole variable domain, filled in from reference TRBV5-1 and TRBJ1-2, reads KAGVTQTPRYLIKTRGQQVTLSCSPISGHRSVSWYQQTPGQGLQFLFEYFSETQRNKGNFPGRFSGRQFSNSRSEMNVSTLELGDSALYLCASSLGRQNPLGYTFGSGTRLTVV.

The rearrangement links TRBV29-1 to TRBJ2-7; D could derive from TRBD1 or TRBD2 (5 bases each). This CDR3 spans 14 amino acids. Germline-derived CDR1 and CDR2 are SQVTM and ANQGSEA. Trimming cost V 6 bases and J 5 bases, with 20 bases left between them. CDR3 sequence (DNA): TGCAGCGTCGAGTCCCCTTATAGGGACGACGAGCAGTACTTC. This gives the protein CSVESPYRDDEQYF.

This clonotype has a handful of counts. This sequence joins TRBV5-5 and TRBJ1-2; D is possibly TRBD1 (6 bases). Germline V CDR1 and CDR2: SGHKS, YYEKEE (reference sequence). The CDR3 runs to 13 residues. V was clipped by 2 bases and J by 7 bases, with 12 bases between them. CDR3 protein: CASSLDRRLGYTF. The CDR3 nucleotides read TGTGCCAGCAGCTTAGACAGGAGGCTTGGCTACACCTTC. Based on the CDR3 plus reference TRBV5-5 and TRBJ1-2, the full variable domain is DAGVTQSPTHLIKTRGQQVTLRCSPISGHKSVSWYQQVLGQGPQFIFQYYEKEERGRGNFPDRFSARQFPNYSSELNVNALLLGDSALYLCASSLDRRLGYTFGSGTRLTVV.